These 9 T cell receptor beta chains were all obtained from the same sample, sequenced in a study of T-cell reconstitution after alpha-beta-depleted transplantation in children. Preparation of the TCRbeta library involved a method that used unique molecular identifiers. TCRdb re-called the PCR reads with MiXCR, one entry per CDR3 protein. This table holds 750,000 to 950,000 distinct CDR3 sequences, roughly 16% found once. The starting material was PBMCs, mostly from graft donor cells, obtained 360 days after TCRalphabeta/CD19-depleted stem cell transplant. These receptors were collected from a male patient younger than 18 who had a stem cell transplant for acute lymphoblastic leukemia, so the T cells may come from the graft donor.

This clonotype was detected ten times or more. This chain links TRBV10-2 with TRBJ1-6; perhaps TRBD1 as D (5 bases). The V gene's germline CDR1 is WSHSY and CDR2 SAAADI. Trimming removed 3 bases from V and 6 bases from J, with 9 bases in between. This CDR3 comprises 14 residues. CDR3 region: CASSDPGSNSPLHF. In DNA, the CDR3 is TGCGCCAGCAGTGACCCAGGGAGTAATTCACCCCTCCACTTT.

CDR3 region: CASSVPIVGAGELFF. CDR3 nucleotides: TGTGCCAGCAGTGTCCCGATAGTAGGGGCCGGGGAGCTGTTTTTT. This rearrangement joins TRBV2 to TRBJ2-2, with a weak D call TRBD1 (5 bases). There are 15 residues in the CDR3. Germline CDR1 SNHLY, CDR2 FYNNEI. V lost 4 bases and J 6 bases, leaving 15 bases between the germline ends.

This rearrangement joins TRBV12-3 or TRBV12-4 to TRBJ2-7; tentatively, D is TRBD1 or TRBD2 (5 bases each). The CDR3 is 13 residues long. Between the trimmed V and J ends, which lost 8 bases and 3 bases, there was a span of 14 bases. CDR3 DNA sequence: TGTGCCAGCGGGCCGGGACCTTACTACGAGCAGTACTTC. It encodes CASGPGPYYEQYF.

J is TRBJ1-1 and V is TRBV5-4; D unresolved. This CDR3 has 15 amino acids. Germline CDR1 and CDR2: SGHNT and YYREEE (reference sequence). The V gene lost 7 bases and the J gene lost 2 bases, with 18 bases spanning the gap. The CDR3 nucleotides read TGTGCCAGCGGCTCCGGGAGAGTCCCAAACACTGAAGCTTTCTTT. Translation gives CASGSGRVPNTEAFF.

This clonotype occurred a few times. V and J are TRBV5-1 and TRBJ1-1; the match to TRBD1 covers 7 bases. The CDR3 is made up of 13 amino acids. Per the germline V gene, CDR1 is SGHRS and CDR2 is YFSETQ. Trimming removed 0 bases from V and 7 bases from J; junction bases left unmatched: 3. In nucleotides, the CDR3 is TGCGCCAGCAGCTTGGGGGGACAGCTTGAAGCTTTCTTT. This sequence encodes CASSLGGQLEAFF. Based on the CDR3 plus reference TRBV5-1 and TRBJ1-1, the full variable domain is KAGVTQTPRYLIKTRGQQVTLSCSPISGHRSVSWYQQTPGQGLQFLFEYFSETQRNKGNFPGRFSGRQFSNSRSEMNVSTLELGDSALYLCASSLGGQLEAFFGQGTRLTVV.

With regard to this clonotype: Relative to the germline gene, one junction end is altered; a read error may explain this. The chain links TRBV6-5 to TRBJ1-1; D uncertain. Germline loops: CDR1 MNHEY, CDR2 SVGAGI. The CDR3 loop spans 14 amino acids. The CDR3 spells CASSYLSKSPEAFF. The CDR3 DNA follows: TGTGCCAGTAGTTACTTGAGTAAATCTCCTGAAGCTTTCTTT.

This clonotype was recorded a few times. This chain uses TRBV7-3 with TRBJ2-2; D gene uncertain. This CDR3 comprises 14 residues. The V end lost 6 bases, the J end lost 5 bases, and 13 bases lay between the germline ends. Germline CDR1 SGHTA, CDR2 FQGTGA. CDR3 loop: CASRPLGNTGELFF. The DNA of the CDR3 is TGTGCCAGCAGACCGCTAGGGAATACCGGGGAGCTGTTTTTT.

CDR3 amino acids: CASSLGQPGAANTIYF. The CDR3 nucleotides are TGCGCCAGCAGCTTGGGACAGCCCGGAGCGGCCAACACCATATATTTT. The chain couples TRBV5-1 to TRBJ1-3; possibly TRBD1 for D (5 bases). With 0 bases removed from V and 7 bases from J, the gap between germline ends came to 17 bases. CDR1 SGHRS and CDR2 YFSETQ come from the germline V gene. The CDR3 contains 16 residues.

This clonotype was counted many times. V usage is TRBV2 and J usage is TRBJ2-3; 7 bases are a match to TRBD1. The V gene end was trimmed by 6 bases and the J gene end by 1 base; junction bases not matched to a gene: 7. CDR3 length equals 15 residues. Germline lookup yields CDR1 SNHLY and CDR2 FYNNEI. CDR3 nucleotide sequence: TGTGCCAGCAGCCTTCTAGGGGGCGGCACAGATACGCAGTATTTT. It is translated as CASSLLGGGTDTQYF.